This TCR beta chain was recovered during a study of shared clonotypes between healthy human individuals. Partitioning of CD4+ cells yielded a CD45RA+ naive subset and a CD45RA-negative memory subset. This CDR3 has 16 amino acids. The germline V gene has CDR1 SGHTA and CDR2 FQGNSA. J gave up 3 bases and V 7 bases, and 11 bases lay outside the gene matches. The protocol was immunoSEQ multiplex PCR, while the TCRdb copy is restricted to in-frame clones and leaves out a portion. The sample shows millions of clones, around nine tenths of them seen only once. Sequencing used naive CD4+ T cells sorted from blood. Subset denoted: CD45RA+ positively selected. The clonotype originates from a man between 18 and 29 years old in good health. This chain links TRBV7-2 with TRBJ2-7; 11 positions match TRBD1. Written as DNA, the CDR3 is TGTGCCAGCAACCTAAGGTCCGGGACAGGGGGCTACGAGCAGTACTTC. It specifies CASNLRSGTGGYEQYF.